Given below is one TCR beta chain in context. Its antigen is unknown. Germline CDR1 SGHTA, CDR2 FQGNSA. CDR3 size: 18 residues. Trimming cost V 3 bases and J 2 bases; bases outside gene matches: 13. The record originates from a study of chemoradiotherapy in HPV16-positive cancers. Study-wide findings and caveats: HPV-responsive T-cell expansion during chemoradiotherapy was linked to improved recurrence-free survival in HPV16-positive patients.

The repertoire was sequenced with immunoSEQ multiplex PCR; TCRdb's copy has only in-frame clones and lacks some. Of 9,500 to 15,000 clones listed, roughly 90% are singletons. The origin of this receptor is a human donor with HPV-associated anogenital cancer. The specimen was blood, collected from a patient who underwent chemoradiotherapy. The gene calls are TRBV7-2 and TRBJ2-7; 10 bases are shared with TRBD1. CDR3 in amino acids: CASSFLRTDRGHAYEQYF. In nucleotides, the CDR3 is TGTGCCAGCAGCTTCCTAAGAACAGACAGGGGGCACGCCTACGAGCAGTACTTC.